Sequencing of this T cell receptor beta chain was carried out in a study of cytomegalovirus exposure and HLA in healthy donors. There was no recording of CMV serostatus for this donor. Note on this clone: Its antigen is not known.

Points from the study as a whole: The study labeled 150 to 200 TCR beta chains cytomegalovirus-associated. Roughly uniform sequencing depth across donors was assumed, possibly incorrectly. Diagnosis of cytomegalovirus status made by the classifier reportedly showed high specificity and sensitivity.

PCR employed 60 Vbeta and 13 Jbeta primers. TCRdb keeps only in-frame clones here, not all; method: immunoSEQ multiplex PCR. Of approximately 91,000 clones listed, around 64% are singletons. The source of this sequence is a human donor in good health. Sequencing input: PBMCs.

For the CDR3, the DNA is TGTGCCAGCAGTTTCCTCCGGATGCGGGACACTGAAGCTTTCTTT. Translation gives CASSFLRMRDTEAFF. The chain uses TRBV27 and TRBJ1-1; D is ambiguous. Trimming pared 3 bases from V and 3 bases from J, leaving 14 bases between. CDR3 length: 15 residues. CDR1 MNHEY and CDR2 SMNVEV come from the germline V gene (reference sequence).